Presented here are 14 T cell receptor beta chains from one specimen sequenced in a study of post-analysis software for immune sequencing data. The library was made from cDNA and included unique molecular identifiers. MiXCR, run by TCRdb on the PCR reads, gives a single entry per CDR3 protein. Here the sample spans 150,000 to 200,000 distinct CDR3 sequences, roughly 34% being singletons. The sequencing here drew on blood, taken after autologous hematopoietic stem cell transplantation. All receptors come from a girl aged 5 to 17 with multiple sclerosis.

This chain links TRBV9 with TRBJ2-7; D could derive from TRBD1 or TRBD2 (7 bases each). The germline V gene has CDR1 SGDLS and CDR2 YYNGEE. CDR3 size: 15 residues. The CDR3 DNA sequence: TGTGCATCAGGGGCAGGGGGGGGCTCGACCTACGAGCAGTACTTC. Translated, it gives CASGAGGGSTYEQYF.

As concerns this clonotype: The junction departs from the called germline gene at one end, perhaps through a read error. The gene calls are TRBV7-7 and TRBJ2-5; D uncertain. The CDR3 contains 14 residues. Looked up from germline, CDR1 is SSHAT and CDR2 is FNYEAQ (reference sequence). This chain's CDR3 is CASSLSASSETQYF. DNA of the CDR3: TGTGCTAGCAGCTTATCCGCCAGCTCCGAGACCCAGTACTTC.

The chain links TRBV29-1 to TRBJ1-1; maybe TRBD1 (5 bases). Germline V gene data show CDR1 as SQVTM and CDR2 as ANQGSEA. This CDR3 comprises 13 residues. This CDR3 is CSASGTGNTEAFF. The CDR3 DNA is TGCAGTGCCTCCGGGACGGGGAACACTGAAGCTTTCTTT.

This rearrangement joins TRBV4-1 to TRBJ2-1; no definite D call. The germline V gene encodes CDR1 MGHRA and CDR2 YSYEKL. The CDR3 consists of 17 residues. V was shortened by 0 bases and J by 2 bases, with 14 bases between the two germline ends. The CDR3 spells CASSQDPVGITYNEQFF. The CDR3 coding sequence is TGCGCCAGCAGCCAAGATCCTGTAGGGATTACCTACAATGAGCAGTTCTTC.

This clonotype was counted many times. This chain connects TRBV5-1 to TRBJ1-1, with a possible D match to TRBD1 (5 bases). This CDR3 contains 16 residues. Looked up from germline, CDR1 is SGHRS and CDR2 is YFSETQ. Trimming removed 0 bases at V and 3 bases at J, with 15 bases between. CDR3 in DNA: TGCGCCAGCAGCTTGGGTGGGGGATCGTCGGACACTGAAGCTTTCTTT. Its translation is CASSLGGGSSDTEAFF. Based on the CDR3 plus reference TRBV5-1 and TRBJ1-1, the full variable domain is KAGVTQTPRYLIKTRGQQVTLSCSPISGHRSVSWYQQTPGQGLQFLFEYFSETQRNKGNFPGRFSGRQFSNSRSEMNVSTLELGDSALYLCASSLGGGSSDTEAFFGQGTRLTVV.

In its sample, this clonotype was seen a few times. This chain connects TRBV5-1 to TRBJ2-7; TRBD1 aligns across 7 bases. Trimming took 4 bases from V and 7 from J; bases not matched to a gene: 8. The germline gives CDR1 SGHRS, CDR2 YFSETQ. The CDR3 loop spans 13 amino acids. For the CDR3, the DNA is TGCGCCAGCAGCGTGGACAGGACGAGGGAGCAGTACTTC. It specifies CASSVDRTREQYF.

This clonotype has a count of ten or more. Here the CDR3 reads CATSRELAGVNEQYF. For the CDR3, the DNA is TGTGCCACCAGCAGAGAACTAGCGGGAGTAAACGAGCAGTACTTC. The V gene is TRBV15, the J gene TRBJ2-7; 11 nucleotides align to TRBD2. Germline V gives CDR1 LNHNV, CDR2 YYDKDF (reference sequence). The CDR3 consists of 15 residues. V gave up 0 bases and J gave up 5 bases; unmatched junction bases: 3.

The chain couples TRBV6-1 to TRBJ2-1, with D tentatively TRBD2 (5 bases). The V gene's germline CDR1 is MNHNS and CDR2 SASEGT. The length of the CDR3 is 16 residues. V was pared by 0 bases and J by 5 bases, with 14 bases between. CDR3: CASSEALLRVDNEQFF. In nucleotides, the CDR3 is TGTGCCAGCAGTGAAGCGCTTCTGCGGGTGGACAATGAGCAGTTCTTC.

The V call is TRBV15, the J call TRBJ1-2; D remains unclear. The CDR3 is 15 amino acids. V was pared by 4 bases and J by 8 bases, with 20 bases between. Germline V lookup: CDR1 LNHNV, CDR2 YYDKDF (reference sequence). CDR3 bases: TGTGCCACCAGCACAGATGGGCAGCCCCTCGGAGGCTACACCTTC. Its translation: CATSTDGQPLGGYTF.

The rearrangement uses TRBV9 and TRBJ2-2, with 8 bases that match TRBD2. In germline, CDR1 is SGDLS, CDR2 YYNGEE. The CDR3 has 19 residues. V lost 3 bases, J lost 2 bases, and 15 bases stayed unmatched. The DNA for the CDR3 is TGTGCCAGCAGCGCACTACTATTTGCCAGCGGGAGTAACACCGGGGAGCTGTTTTTT. Protein product: CASSALLFASGSNTGELFF.

This clonotype is large in the sample. The genes are TRBV29-1 and TRBJ2-1; the D gene is possibly TRBD2 (5 bases). The ends were cut back, 7 bases at V and 5 bases at J, with 9 bases in the middle. Germline loops: CDR1 SQVTM, CDR2 ANQGSEA. The CDR3 length is 11 residues. The CDR3 DNA follows: TGCAGCGCTGGAGCGGACAATGAGCAGTTCTTC. Translated, it gives CSAGADNEQFF.

The CDR3 region has the DNA TGCAGTGCCTCCGGGATGGGTGAGGAGACCCAGTACTTC. It is translated as CSASGMGEETQYF. The chain employs TRBV20-1 and TRBJ2-5, with D possibly matching TRBD2 (5 bases). In germline, CDR1 is DFQATT, CDR2 SNEGSKA (reference sequence). V was cut by 6 bases and J by 5 bases, with 16 bases left in between. CDR3 size: 13 residues.

This clonotype is a singleton in its sample. The chain employs TRBV7-2 and TRBJ2-7; D possibly corresponds to TRBD1 (6 bases). The DNA end lines up better with TRBJ2-1; the J call may be wrong. CDR1 is SGHTA, CDR2 FQGNSA, per germline. This CDR3 region has 11 residues. CDR3 region: CASSPDREQFF. CDR3 coding DNA: TGTGCCAGCAGCCCCGACAGGGAGCAGTTCTTC.

This clonotype was detected ten times or more. The V and J genes are TRBV27 and TRBJ2-1; no clear D gene. The germline V and J ends were trimmed by 6 bases and 0 bases, with 9 bases remaining between them. CDR3 length: 14 residues. CDR1 and CDR2 from the germline V gene are MNHEY and SMNVEV (reference sequence). Here the CDR3 reads CASSFASSYNEQFF. The CDR3 coding sequence is TGTGCCAGCAGCTTCGCGAGCTCCTACAATGAGCAGTTCTTC.